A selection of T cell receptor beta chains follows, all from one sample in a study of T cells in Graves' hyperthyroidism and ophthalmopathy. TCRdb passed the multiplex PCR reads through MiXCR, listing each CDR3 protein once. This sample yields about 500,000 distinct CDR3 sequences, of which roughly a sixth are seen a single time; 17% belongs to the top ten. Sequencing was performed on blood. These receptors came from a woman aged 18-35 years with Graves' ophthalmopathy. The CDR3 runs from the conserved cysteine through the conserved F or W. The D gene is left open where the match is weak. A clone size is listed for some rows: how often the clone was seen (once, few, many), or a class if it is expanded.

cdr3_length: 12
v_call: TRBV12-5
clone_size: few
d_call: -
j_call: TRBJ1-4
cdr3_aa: CVLDGENEKLFF
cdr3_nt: TGTGTTCTCGACGGGGAGAATGAAAAACTGTTTTTT

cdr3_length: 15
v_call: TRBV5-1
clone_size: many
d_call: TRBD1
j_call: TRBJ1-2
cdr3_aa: CASSLVLGQGSGYTF
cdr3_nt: TGCGCCAGCAGCTTGGTGCTGGGACAGGGGAGTGGCTACACCTTC

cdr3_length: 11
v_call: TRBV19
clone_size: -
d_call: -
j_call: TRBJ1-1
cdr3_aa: CASSWETEAFF
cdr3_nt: TGTGCCAGTAGCTGGGAAACTGAAGCTTTCTTT

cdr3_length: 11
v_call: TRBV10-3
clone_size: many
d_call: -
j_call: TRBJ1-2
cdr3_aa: CATGQGSGYTF
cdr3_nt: TGTGCCACCGGCCAGGGAAGTGGCTACACCTTC

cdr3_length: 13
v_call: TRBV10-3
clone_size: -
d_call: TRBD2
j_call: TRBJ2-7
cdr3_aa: CAIRSGIYYEQYF
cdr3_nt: TGTGCCATCAGAAGCGGGATTTACTACGAGCAGTACTTC

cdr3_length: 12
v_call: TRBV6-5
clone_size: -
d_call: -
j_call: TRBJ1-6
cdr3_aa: CASSYGDSPLHF
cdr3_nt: TGTGCCAGCAGTTACGGAGATTCACCCCTCCACTTT

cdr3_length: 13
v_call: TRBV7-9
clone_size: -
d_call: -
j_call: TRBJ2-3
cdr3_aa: CASRTAGTDTQYF
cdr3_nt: TGTGCCAGCAGGACCGCAGGGACAGATACGCAGTATTTT

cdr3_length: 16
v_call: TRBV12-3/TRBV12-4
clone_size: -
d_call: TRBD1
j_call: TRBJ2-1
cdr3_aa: CASSPPGTASYNEQFF
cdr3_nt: TGTGCCAGCAGTCCCCCCGGGACAGCCTCCTACAATGAGCAGTTCTTC

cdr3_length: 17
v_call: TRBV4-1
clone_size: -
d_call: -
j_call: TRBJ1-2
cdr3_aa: CASSQDRITGSSYGYTF
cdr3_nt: TGCGCCAGCAGCCAAGATAGAATAACAGGGAGCTCCTATGGCTACACCTTC

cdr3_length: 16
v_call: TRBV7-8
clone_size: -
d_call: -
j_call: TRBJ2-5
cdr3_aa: CASSPGWSRTQETQYF
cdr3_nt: TGTGCCAGCAGCCCGGGGTGGAGCAGGACCCAAGAGACCCAGTACTTC

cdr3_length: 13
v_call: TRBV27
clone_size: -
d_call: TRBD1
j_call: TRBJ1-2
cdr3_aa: CASKLQGANGYTF
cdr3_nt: TGTGCCAGCAAGCTACAGGGGGCAAATGGCTACACCTTC

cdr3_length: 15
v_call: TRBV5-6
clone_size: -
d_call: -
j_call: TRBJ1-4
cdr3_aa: CASSLEGGGDEKLFF
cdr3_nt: TGTGCCAGCAGCTTGGAGGGGGGCGGCGATGAAAAACTGTTTTTT

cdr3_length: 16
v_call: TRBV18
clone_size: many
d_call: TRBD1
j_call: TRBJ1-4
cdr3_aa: CASSPGTGQGNEKLFF
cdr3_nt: TGTGCCAGCTCACCTGGAACGGGACAGGGAAATGAAAAACTGTTTTTT

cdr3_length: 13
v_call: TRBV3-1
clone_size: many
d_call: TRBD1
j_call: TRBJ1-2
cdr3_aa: CASREQGAGGYTF
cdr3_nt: TGTGCCAGCAGAGAACAGGGGGCGGGGGGCTACACCTTC

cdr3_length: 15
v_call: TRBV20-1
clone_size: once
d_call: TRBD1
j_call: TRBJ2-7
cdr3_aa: CSARGWDRGSYEQYF
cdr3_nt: TGCAGTGCTAGAGGGTGGGACAGGGGCTCCTACGAGCAGTACTTC

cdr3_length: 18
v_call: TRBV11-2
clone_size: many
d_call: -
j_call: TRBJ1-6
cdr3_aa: CASSLGGGGGSYNSPLHF
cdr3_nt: TGTGCCAGCAGCTTAGGAGGAGGAGGCGGCTCCTATAATTCACCCCTCCACTTT

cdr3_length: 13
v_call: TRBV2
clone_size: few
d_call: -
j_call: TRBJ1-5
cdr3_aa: CASTGKSNQPQHF
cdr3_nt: TGTGCCAGCACAGGGAAGAGCAATCAGCCCCAGCATTTT

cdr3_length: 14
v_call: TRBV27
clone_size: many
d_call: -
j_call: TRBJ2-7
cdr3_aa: CASSWATGAYEQYF
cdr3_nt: TGTGCCAGCAGTTGGGCCACAGGAGCCTACGAGCAGTACTTC

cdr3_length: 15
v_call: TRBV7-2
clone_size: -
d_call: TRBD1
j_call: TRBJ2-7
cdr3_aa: CASSIDRGQSYEQYF
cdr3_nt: TGTGCCAGCAGCATAGACAGGGGGCAGTCCTACGAGCAGTACTTC

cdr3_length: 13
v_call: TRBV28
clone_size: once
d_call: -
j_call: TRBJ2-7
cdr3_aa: CASSLGTPGEQYF
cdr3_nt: TGTGCCAGCAGTTTAGGGACACCGGGCGAGCAGTACTTC

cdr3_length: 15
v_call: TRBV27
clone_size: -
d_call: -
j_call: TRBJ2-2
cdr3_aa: CASSPRFQGTGELFF
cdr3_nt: TGTGCCAGCAGTCCAAGGTTCCAGGGCACCGGGGAGCTGTTTTTT

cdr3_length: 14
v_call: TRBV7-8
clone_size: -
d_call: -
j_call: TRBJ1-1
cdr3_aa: CASSLVGVGTEAFF
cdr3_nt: TGTGCCAGCAGCTTAGTGGGGGTAGGAACTGAAGCTTTCTTT

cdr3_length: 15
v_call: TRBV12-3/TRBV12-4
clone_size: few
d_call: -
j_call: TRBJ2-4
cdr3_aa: CASSLQGTAKNIQYF
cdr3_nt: TGTGCCAGCAGTTTACAGGGAACGGCCAAAAACATTCAGTACTTC

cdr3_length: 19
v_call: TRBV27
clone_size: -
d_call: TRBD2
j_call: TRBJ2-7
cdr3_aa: CASSFLAGISPPKLYEQYF
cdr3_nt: TGTGCCAGCAGTTTTTTAGCGGGAATCTCCCCCCCCAAACTCTACGAGCAGTACTTC

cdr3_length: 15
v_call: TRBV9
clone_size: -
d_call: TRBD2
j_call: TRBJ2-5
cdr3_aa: CASSGSGRDQETQYF
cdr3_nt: TGTGCCAGCAGCGGAAGCGGGAGAGACCAAGAGACCCAGTACTTC

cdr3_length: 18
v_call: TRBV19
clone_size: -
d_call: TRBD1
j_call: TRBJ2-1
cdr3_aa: CASSLRTGSSSSYNEQFF
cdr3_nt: TGTGCCAGTAGTCTCCGGACAGGTAGTTCAAGCTCCTACAATGAGCAGTTCTTC

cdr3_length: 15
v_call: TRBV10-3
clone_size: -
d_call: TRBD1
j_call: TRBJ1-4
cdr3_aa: CAISEKGQANEKLFF
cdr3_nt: TGTGCCATCAGTGAAAAAGGACAGGCTAATGAAAAACTGTTTTTT

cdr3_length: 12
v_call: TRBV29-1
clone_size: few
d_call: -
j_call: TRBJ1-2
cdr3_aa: CSVEKAGYGYTF
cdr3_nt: TGCAGCGTGGAAAAAGCGGGCTATGGCTACACCTTC

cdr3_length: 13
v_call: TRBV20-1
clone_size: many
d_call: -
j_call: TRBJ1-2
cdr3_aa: CSASLPATYGYTF
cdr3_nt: TGCAGTGCTAGTTTGCCAGCTACCTATGGCTACACCTTC

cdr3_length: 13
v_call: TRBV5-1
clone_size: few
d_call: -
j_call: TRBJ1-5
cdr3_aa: CASSLVPDQPQHF
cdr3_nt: TGCGCCAGCAGCTTGGTACCCGATCAGCCCCAGCATTTT

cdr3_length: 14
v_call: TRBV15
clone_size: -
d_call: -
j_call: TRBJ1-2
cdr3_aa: CATSREGQPYGYTF
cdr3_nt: TGTGCCACCAGCAGAGAAGGGCAGCCCTATGGCTACACCTTC

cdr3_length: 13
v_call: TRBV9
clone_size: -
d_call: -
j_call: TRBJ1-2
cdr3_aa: CASSPEGPYGYTF
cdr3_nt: TGTGCCAGCAGCCCCGAGGGTCCCTATGGCTACACCTTC

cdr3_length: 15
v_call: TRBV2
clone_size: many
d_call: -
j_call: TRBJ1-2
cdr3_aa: CASNSEFVGNYGYTF
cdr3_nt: TGTGCCAGCAACTCCGAGTTCGTAGGAAACTATGGCTACACCTTC

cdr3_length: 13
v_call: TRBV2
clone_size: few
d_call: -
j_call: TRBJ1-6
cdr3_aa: CASRLEGDSPLHF
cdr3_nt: TGTGCCAGCAGACTCGAGGGGGATTCACCCCTCCACTTT

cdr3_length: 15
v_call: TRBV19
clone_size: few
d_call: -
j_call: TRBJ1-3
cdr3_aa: CASSSATATGNTIYF
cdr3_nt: TGTGCCAGTAGTAGTGCGACAGCGACTGGAAACACCATATATTTT

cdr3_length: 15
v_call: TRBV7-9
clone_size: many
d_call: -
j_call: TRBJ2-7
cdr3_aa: CASSLVGTPTYEQYF
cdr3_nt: TGTGCCAGCAGCTTAGTTGGGACGCCGACCTACGAGCAGTACTTC

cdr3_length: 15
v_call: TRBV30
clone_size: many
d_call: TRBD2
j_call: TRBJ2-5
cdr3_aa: CAWSGLGGNQETQYF
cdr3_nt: TGTGCCTGGAGTGGCTTGGGGGGGAACCAAGAGACCCAGTACTTC

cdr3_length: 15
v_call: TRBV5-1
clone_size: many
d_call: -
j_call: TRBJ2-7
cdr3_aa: CASSLAWGRSYEQYF
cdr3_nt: TGCGCCAGCAGCTTGGCCTGGGGGCGTTCCTACGAGCAGTACTTC

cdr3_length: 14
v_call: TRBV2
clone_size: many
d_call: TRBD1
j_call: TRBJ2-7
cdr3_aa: CASSLVDRPYEQYF
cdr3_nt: TGTGCCAGCAGTTTAGTGGACAGGCCCTACGAGCAGTACTTC

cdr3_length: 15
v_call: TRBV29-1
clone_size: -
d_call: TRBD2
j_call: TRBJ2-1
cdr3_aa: CSVGISGSSYNEQFF
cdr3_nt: TGCAGCGTCGGAATTAGCGGGAGCTCCTACAATGAGCAGTTCTTC

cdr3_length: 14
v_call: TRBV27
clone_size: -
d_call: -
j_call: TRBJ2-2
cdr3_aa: CASSHTRTAGELFF
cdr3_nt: TGTGCCAGCAGCCACACACGGACAGCCGGGGAGCTGTTTTTT

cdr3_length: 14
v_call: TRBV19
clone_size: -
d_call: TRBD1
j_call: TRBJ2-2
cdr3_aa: CASTFGQGHGELFF
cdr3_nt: TGTGCCAGTACATTTGGACAGGGGCACGGGGAGCTGTTTTTT